Listed below are T cell receptor beta chains from one sample, sequenced in a study of T-cell memory formation after mild COVID-19. TCRdb recomputed calls from the 5' RACE reads with MiXCR, one row per CDR3 protein. The table shows approximately 350,000 distinct CDR3 sequences, with 25% to 30% occurring only once. Sequences were obtained from PBMCs or a T cell subset sorted from them (not recorded which). These receptors were taken from an adult woman who had mild COVID-19 (a few samples of this study predate the infection). Cell type and time point are not known. Both conserved end residues are part of each CDR3. The order of the fields is J gene, clone size, V gene, D gene, CDR3 protein, CDR3 DNA. D genes are given only for firm matches. A clone size is listed for some rows: how often the clone was seen (once, few, many), or a class if it is expanded.

J: TRBJ2-1; size: few; V: TRBV7-2; D: NA; CDR3: CASSFRIEQFF; DNA: TGTGCCAGCAGCTTTAGGATTGAGCAGTTCTTC
J: TRBJ1-3; size: few; V: TRBV5-1; D: NA; CDR3: CASSLVGGSSGNTIYF; DNA: TGCGCCAGCAGCTTGGTTGGGGGGTCTTCTGGAAACACCATATATTTT
J: TRBJ2-6; size: few; V: TRBV6-5; D: NA; CDR3: CASSPQGLGANVLTF; DNA: TGTGCCAGCAGTCCTCAGGGTCTCGGGGCCAACGTCCTGACTTTC
J: TRBJ1-2; size: few; V: TRBV29-1; D: NA; CDR3: CSVQAPNNYGYTF; DNA: TGCAGCGTACAGGCCCCCAATAACTATGGCTACACCTTC
J: TRBJ2-7; size: NA; V: TRBV15; D: TRBD1; CDR3: CATSRDTTGGYEQYF; DNA: TGTGCCACCAGCAGAGACACTACAGGGGGCTACGAGCAGTACTTC
J: TRBJ2-1; size: NA; V: TRBV29-1; D: TRBD1; CDR3: CSVRGGKGSYNEQFF; DNA: TGCAGCGTTAGAGGGGGCAAGGGTTCCTACAATGAGCAGTTCTTC
J: TRBJ2-5; size: few; V: TRBV20-1; D: TRBD2; CDR3: CSARVPAGGPETQYF; DNA: TGCAGTGCTAGAGTTCCAGCGGGGGGCCCGGAGACCCAGTACTTC
J: TRBJ2-1; size: NA; V: TRBV11-1; D: TRBD2; CDR3: CASSSGTTGGEQFF; DNA: TGTGCCAGCAGCTCCGGGACTACCGGGGGTGAGCAGTTCTTC
J: TRBJ2-7; size: few; V: TRBV10-3; D: NA; CDR3: CAINDGTRSYEQYF; DNA: TGTGCCATCAATGATGGGACAAGATCCTACGAGCAGTACTTC
J: TRBJ2-7; size: few; V: TRBV5-1; D: TRBD1; CDR3: CASSWGDRAAYEQYF; DNA: TGCGCCAGCAGCTGGGGGGACAGGGCAGCATACGAGCAGTACTTC
J: TRBJ1-5; size: NA; V: TRBV28; D: NA; CDR3: CASSTPGPTQPQHF; DNA: TGTGCCAGCAGTACGCCGGGCCCTACCCAGCCCCAGCATTTT
J: TRBJ2-7; size: NA; V: TRBV10-3; D: TRBD2; CDR3: CATQGREESSYEQYF; DNA: TGTGCCACACAAGGTCGGGAGGAAAGCTCCTACGAGCAGTACTTC
J: TRBJ2-2; size: few; V: TRBV7-8; D: NA; CDR3: CASRATGAITGELFF; DNA: TGTGCCAGCAGGGCGACTGGAGCGATCACCGGGGAGCTGTTTTTT
J: TRBJ1-5; size: NA; V: TRBV7-8; D: TRBD1; CDR3: CASSNSTGGIGPQHF; DNA: TGTGCCAGCAGCAATAGTACAGGGGGGATTGGCCCCCAGCATTTT
J: TRBJ2-1; size: many; V: TRBV9; D: NA; CDR3: CASSVQLNNEQFF; DNA: TGTGCCAGCAGCGTCCAACTGAACAATGAGCAGTTCTTC
J: TRBJ2-4; size: few; V: TRBV20-1; D: NA; CDR3: CSARAVAKNIQYF; DNA: TGCAGTGCCCGGGCCGTAGCCAAAAACATTCAGTACTTC
J: TRBJ1-2; size: NA; V: TRBV27; D: NA; CDR3: CASSLGQRDYGYTF; DNA: TGTGCCAGCAGTTTAGGGCAGCGGGACTATGGCTACACCTTC
J: TRBJ2-2; size: NA; V: TRBV7-2; D: NA; CDR3: CASSLAGTTRSGELFF; DNA: TGTGCCAGCAGCTTAGCAGGGACCACGAGGTCCGGGGAGCTGTTTTTT
J: TRBJ2-7; size: NA; V: TRBV7-9; D: TRBD1; CDR3: CASSTPGTAHYEQYF; DNA: TGTGCCAGCAGCACGCCCGGGACAGCGCACTACGAGCAGTACTTC
J: TRBJ1-6; size: NA; V: TRBV25-1; D: NA; CDR3: CASMAAGRTYNSPLHF; DNA: TGTGCCAGCATGGCTGCAGGTAGAACCTATAATTCACCCCTCCACTTT
J: TRBJ1-3; size: once; V: TRBV5-1; D: NA; CDR3: CASSLGSGGNTIYF; DNA: TGCGCCAGCAGCTTAGGTTCGGGAGGAAACACCATATATTTT
J: TRBJ2-5; size: NA; V: TRBV12-3/TRBV12-4; D: NA; CDR3: CASSAGGKETQYF; DNA: TGTGCCAGCAGCGCCGGCGGGAAAGAGACCCAGTACTTC
J: TRBJ2-5; size: few; V: TRBV11-2; D: TRBD1; CDR3: CASSSDRGVGETQYF; DNA: TGTGCCAGCAGCTCGGACAGGGGCGTAGGGGAGACCCAGTACTTC
J: TRBJ1-1; size: NA; V: TRBV29-1; D: TRBD1; CDR3: CSVSTGYVSAEAFF; DNA: TGCAGCGTATCGACAGGGTATGTGAGTGCTGAAGCTTTCTTT
J: TRBJ2-4; size: NA; V: TRBV24-1; D: TRBD2; CDR3: CATSDPSLAGVAKNIQYF; DNA: TGTGCCACCAGTGACCCTTCACTAGCGGGTGTAGCCAAAAACATTCAGTACTTC
J: TRBJ2-1; size: NA; V: TRBV20-1; D: TRBD2; CDR3: CSLAGLTYNEQFF; DNA: TGCAGTCTAGCGGGGTTGACCTACAATGAGCAGTTCTTC
J: TRBJ2-3; size: few; V: TRBV29-1; D: NA; CDR3: CSVDGPVGYGVENTQYF; DNA: TGCAGCGTTGACGGCCCGGTTGGGTACGGGGTCGAGAATACGCAGTATTTT
J: TRBJ1-1; size: NA; V: TRBV18; D: NA; CDR3: CASSRRDWTSGTEAFF; DNA: TGTGCCAGCTCACGAAGGGACTGGACTTCAGGCACTGAAGCTTTCTTT
J: TRBJ2-2; size: NA; V: TRBV7-6; D: NA; CDR3: CASSLMGPNTGELFF; DNA: TGTGCCAGCAGCTTGATGGGGCCTAACACCGGGGAGCTGTTTTTT
J: TRBJ2-7; size: few; V: TRBV2; D: NA; CDR3: CASTIARPYEQYF; DNA: TGTGCCAGCACCATAGCGAGGCCCTACGAGCAGTACTTC
J: TRBJ2-3; size: few; V: TRBV19; D: NA; CDR3: CASLGEDTQYF; DNA: TGTGCCAGCTTAGGGGAAGATACGCAGTATTTT
J: TRBJ2-1; size: NA; V: TRBV24-1; D: TRBD1; CDR3: CGGDRDSHSYNEQFF; DNA: TGTGGAGGTGACCGGGACAGCCATTCCTACAATGAGCAGTTCTTC
J: TRBJ1-1; size: few; V: TRBV12-3/TRBV12-4; D: NA; CDR3: CASSEPGGTEAFF; DNA: TGTGCCAGCAGTGAGCCCGGGGGAACTGAAGCTTTCTTT
J: TRBJ2-7; size: NA; V: TRBV7-9; D: NA; CDR3: CASSVAGPGYEQYF; DNA: TGTGCCAGCAGCGTTGCGGGTCCCGGCTACGAGCAGTACTTC
J: TRBJ2-7; size: few; V: TRBV18; D: NA; CDR3: CASSPFLGQSGGEQYF; DNA: TGTGCCAGCTCACCCTTTCTTGGACAATCCGGAGGCGAGCAGTACTTC
J: TRBJ2-2; size: NA; V: TRBV6-5; D: NA; CDR3: CAARDRVGELFF; DNA: TGTGCCGCCAGGGATCGGGTCGGGGAGCTGTTTTTT
J: TRBJ2-1; size: NA; V: TRBV28; D: NA; CDR3: CASSLLGAYNEQFF; DNA: TGTGCCAGCAGTTTGTTGGGGGCCTACAATGAGCAGTTCTTC
J: TRBJ1-5; size: NA; V: TRBV9; D: NA; CDR3: CASSPQDGNSNQPQHF; DNA: TGTGCCAGCAGCCCACAGGACGGTAATAGCAATCAGCCCCAGCATTTT
J: TRBJ1-1; size: few; V: TRBV2; D: NA; CDR3: CASSVSRVIGTEAFF; DNA: TGTGCCAGCAGTGTCAGCAGGGTTATCGGCACTGAAGCTTTCTTT
J: TRBJ2-3; size: NA; V: TRBV12-3/TRBV12-4; D: TRBD2; CDR3: CASSPSGRAGTDTQYF; DNA: TGTGCCAGCAGTCCTAGCGGGAGGGCCGGGACAGATACGCAGTATTTT
J: TRBJ2-1; size: NA; V: TRBV24-1; D: TRBD2; CDR3: CATSGLLAGPNEQFF; DNA: TGTGCCACCAGTGGCCTACTAGCGGGCCCTAATGAGCAGTTCTTC
J: TRBJ2-1; size: NA; V: TRBV19; D: NA; CDR3: CASSSGSATREQFF; DNA: TGTGCCAGTAGTAGTGGCTCGGCAACTCGTGAGCAGTTCTTC
J: TRBJ1-1; size: NA; V: TRBV12-3/TRBV12-4; D: NA; CDR3: CASSYGQRYTEAFF; DNA: TGTGCCAGCAGCTACGGACAGCGGTACACTGAAGCTTTCTTT
J: TRBJ1-1; size: few; V: TRBV20-1; D: TRBD1; CDR3: CSAPLQGGRNTEAFF; DNA: TGCAGTGCACCACTCCAGGGGGGAAGGAACACTGAAGCTTTCTTT
J: TRBJ2-6; size: few; V: TRBV7-9; D: NA; CDR3: CASSPSVSLTF; DNA: TGTGCCAGCAGCCCTTCGGTCTCCCTGACTTTC
J: TRBJ1-5; size: NA; V: TRBV27; D: TRBD1; CDR3: CARLVRDREMGNQPQHF; DNA: TGTGCCAGACTTGTCCGGGACAGGGAAATGGGCAATCAGCCCCAGCATTTT
J: TRBJ2-5; size: many; V: TRBV20-1; D: NA; CDR3: CSAPRGKETQYF; DNA: TGCAGTGCGCCACGGGGGAAAGAGACCCAGTACTTC
J: TRBJ1-1; size: NA; V: TRBV5-6; D: NA; CDR3: CASSRAGGMNTEAFF; DNA: TGTGCCAGCAGCCGCGCCGGAGGGATGAACACTGAAGCTTTCTTT